This T cell receptor beta chain was found in a study of T cell changes during pregnancy in multiple sclerosis. This clone was recorded a few times. V lost 6 bases and J lost 0, with 11 bases in between. The CDR3 runs 15 residues. Germline V gene lookup returns CDR1 LNHNV and CDR2 YYDKDF (reference sequence). Using immunoSEQ multiplex PCR, the repertoire was profiled, and TCRdb retains in-frame clones only, with some absent. The table records almost 20,000 clones, roughly 88% of them present only once. This specimen was CD8+ T cells from peripheral blood mononuclear cells, taken in the third trimester of pregnancy. This chain connects TRBV15 to TRBJ2-2, with TRBD1 as a possible D gene (5 bases). This TCR derives from a female donor in good health, enrolled as a control in a pregnancy study. The CDR3, as DNA: TGTGCCACCAGACAGATGACAGCGAACACCGGGGAGCTGTTTTTT. Its protein product is CATRQMTANTGELFF.